This TCR beta chain was observed in a study of naive and memory T cell subsets. General study results and limits: In naive cells, over 95% of TCR sequences were seen only once. Clonotypes are single alpha or beta chains, not paired receptors.

With respect to this clonotype: The antigen is undetermined.

Both TRBC1 and TRBC2 were covered by a beta constant-region primer of two equimolar oligonucleotides. The ligated cDNA underwent four PCR rounds using SP2 and nested alpha and beta constant-region primers. The cDNA 3' end received a ligated single-stranded oligonucleotide carrying the SP2 primer and a 12-nucleotide UMI. Using its own MiXCR run on the UMI-ligation and nested PCR reads, TCRdb lists one record per CDR3 protein. The data contain about 120,000 distinct CDR3 sequences, 35% to 45% of them singletons. Cells stained for CD3, CD4, CD8, CD45RA and CD27 were sorted into four subsets. The germline gives CDR1 KGHSH, CDR2 LQKENI. CDR3 length equals 16 residues. Deletions cut 3 bases from V and 3 bases from J, with 16 bases between.

The TCR sequence derives from a human donor in good health. Input material: central memory CD4+ T cells from blood. The J gene is TRBJ2-3, the V gene TRBV18, with a possible D match to TRBD2 (6 bases). CDR3 region: CASSPRGAGRTDTQYF. The CDR3 DNA reads TGTGCCAGCTCACCTCGGGGTGCAGGGAGGACAGATACGCAGTATTTT.